The 19 T cell receptor beta chains reported below all come from one sample, sequenced in a study of CD8+CD57+ T cells in acquired aplastic anemia. Genomic DNA acted as the template from which TCR beta VDJ combination and CDR3 sequence profiling were carried out. TCRdb analysed the reads with MiXCR anew, one entry per CDR3 protein. The top ten clones hold about 1.1% of a sample with approximately 160,000 distinct CDR3 sequences, around 45% of them seen once. Sequenced input: sorted CD4+, CD8+, or CD8+CD57+ T cells (not recorded which) from PBMCs. All receptors derive from a human donor in good health.

Points on this clonotype: Germline and junction disagree at one end, which may indicate a read error. The gene calls are TRBV29-1 and TRBJ1-2; no reliable D call. The CDR3 has 14 residues. Germline values: CDR1 SQVTM, CDR2 ANQGSEA. For the CDR3, the DNA is TGCAGCATTGAAGATCAAGAGGGCAACTATGGCTACACCTTC. It is translated as CSIEDQEGNYGYTF.

This clonotype was counted only a few times. The chain has TRBV2 and TRBJ2-1; 7 bases align to TRBD1. CDR3 length: 14 amino acids. Germline values: CDR1 SNHLY, CDR2 FYNNEI. The J segment lost 7 bases and the V segment lost 1 base, leaving 4 bases of the junction unmatched. CDR3 amino acids: CASSEGQGGNEQFF. The CDR3 DNA reads as TGTGCCAGCAGTGAAGGACAGGGCGGAAATGAGCAGTTCTTC.

This chain connects TRBV19 to TRBJ2-7; D possibly uses TRBD1 or TRBD2 (6 bases each). Germline CDR1 is LNHDA and CDR2 is SQIVND (reference sequence). The CDR3 consists of 13 residues. Between the trimmed V and J ends, which lost 11 bases and 3 bases, there was a span of 17 bases. The CDR3 region has the DNA TGTGCCTCCTCGGGGGCCCCTCTCTACGAGCAGTACTTC. This sequence encodes CASSGAPLYEQYF.

A few counts support this clonotype. CDR3 protein: CASSGPEVAGVKRDEQYF. CDR3 nucleotide sequence: TGTGCCAGCAGCGGCCCAGAGGTAGCGGGAGTAAAAAGGGACGAGCAGTACTTC. V is TRBV3-1 and J is TRBJ2-7; 9 positions agree with TRBD2. The germline CDR1 and CDR2 sequences are LGHDT and YNNKEL (reference sequence). J lost 5 bases, V lost 5 bases, and 19 bases had no gene match. This CDR3 is 18 amino acids long.

Concerning this clonotype itself: The junction differs from germline at one of its ends, possibly a read error. The CDR3 DNA follows: TGTGCCTGCAGCTTACGGTTGTGGGAGGTTAGCACCGGGGAGCTGTTTTTT. This translates into CACSLRLWEVSTGELFF. The genes are TRBV11-2 and TRBJ2-2, with D maybe TRBD2 (6 bases). This CDR3 spans 17 amino acids. Germline CDR1 reads SGHAT; CDR2 reads FQNNGV.

Many counts were recorded for this clonotype. The chain carries TRBV4-2 and TRBJ2-5, with 10 bases aligning to TRBD2. The CDR3 contains 16 residues. Germline-derived CDR1 and CDR2 are LGHNA and YNFKEQ. With 1 base clipped from V and 2 bases from J, the junction kept 4 bases outside the gene matches. In nucleotides, the CDR3 is TGTGCCAGCAGCCAAGGCCCAGCGGGAGGGCAAGAGACCCAGTACTTC. Protein sequence: CASSQGPAGGQETQYF.

The chain combines TRBV2 with TRBJ1-6; 7 bases fit TRBD1. CDR1 is SNHLY, CDR2 FYNNEI, per germline. CDR3 size: 14 residues. The V segment lost 6 bases and the J segment 7 bases; nucleotides outside the gene matches: 6. CDR3 nucleotides: TGTGCCAGCAGCGGAACAGGGGACAATTCACCCCTCCACTTT. Protein product: CASSGTGDNSPLHF.

The chain recombines TRBV10-3 with TRBJ1-1, with 8 bases identical to TRBD1. V lost 3 bases and J lost 1; bases outside the gene matches: 1. Germline CDR1 reads ENHRY; CDR2 reads SYGVKD. This CDR3 is 14 amino acids long. The chain's CDR3 is CAISDRGRNTEAFF. In DNA form, the CDR3 reads TGTGCCATCAGTGACAGGGGGCGGAACACTGAAGCTTTCTTT.

The CDR3 reads CASSDGTGGEKLFF. In nucleotides, the CDR3 is TGTGCCAGCAGTGACGGGACAGGGGGTGAAAAACTGTTTTTT. This rearrangement joins TRBV6-4 to TRBJ1-4; 11 nucleotides align to TRBD1. The V gene's germline CDR1 is MRHNA and CDR2 SNTAGT. The trim removed 2 bases at V and 7 bases at J, leaving 0 bases unmatched. The CDR3 totals 14 residues.

This clonotype was seen a few times. CDR3 amino acids: CASSKDRDTNSPLHF. The CDR3 DNA sequence: TGCGCCAGCAGCAAGGACAGGGACACTAATTCACCCCTCCACTTT. The chain is built from TRBV5-1 and TRBJ1-6; 8 bases match TRBD1. This CDR3 contains 15 residues. With 4 bases clipped from V and 6 bases from J, the junction kept 6 bases outside the gene matches. Looked up from germline, CDR1 is SGHRS and CDR2 is YFSETQ.

At least ten counts were recorded for this clonotype. V usage is TRBV19 and J usage is TRBJ2-2, with TRBD1 matching over 7 bases. From germline, CDR1 is LNHDA and CDR2 SQIVND (reference sequence). The junction had 2 bases not matched to a gene; V was cut back by 7 bases and J by 0 bases. There are 14 residues in the CDR3. The CDR3 sequence: CASMGTANTGELFF. Here the CDR3 DNA reads TGTGCCAGTATGGGGACAGCGAACACCGGGGAGCTGTTTTTT.

For this clonotype: This may stem from a read error, because a much larger clone lies one nucleotide away. This chain uses TRBV4-2 with TRBJ2-3, with no clear D. Germline lookup yields CDR1 LGHNA and CDR2 YNFKEQ. The CDR3 is 16 amino acids. The CDR3 loop is CACSQDGWGITDTQYF. The CDR3 bases are TGTGCCTGCAGCCAAGATGGGTGGGGTATCACAGATACGCAGTATTTT.

This chain joins TRBV7-2 and TRBJ2-1; no clear D. This CDR3 is built from 15 residues. Trimming took 0 bases from V and 3 from J, leaving 9 bases between them. The germline V gene has CDR1 SGHTA and CDR2 FQGNSA. The CDR3 spells CASSLAGIGYNEQFF. CDR3 nucleotide sequence: TGTGCCAGCAGCTTAGCGGGAATCGGCTACAATGAGCAGTTCTTC.

This chain joins TRBV10-3 and TRBJ1-1; no clear D gene. V was cut by 10 bases and J by 7 bases, with 19 bases left in between. From germline, CDR1 is ENHRY and CDR2 SYGVKD. CDR3 length: 13 amino acids. CDR3 coding DNA: TGTGCCAGCAGCTCTCCCCCGGGAGGTGAAGCTTTCTTT. Translating gives CASSSPPGGEAFF.

The chain uses TRBV5-5 and TRBJ1-1, with 9 positions matching TRBD1. This CDR3 comprises 12 residues. The V gene end was trimmed by 4 bases and the J gene end by 11 bases; junction bases not matched to a gene: 6. Germline V gene data show CDR1 as SGHKS and CDR2 as YYEKEE (reference sequence). The CDR3 coding sequence is TGTGCCAGCAGCCGGGACAGGGCGAGGGCTTTCTTT. Encoded protein: CASSRDRARAFF.

The V and J genes are TRBV11-1 and TRBJ2-1; TRBD1 aligns across 10 bases. The V and J ends lost 5 bases and 3 bases, in that order; junction bases with no gene match: 10. CDR3 length: 17 residues. Germline V gene lookup returns CDR1 SGHAT and CDR2 FQDESV (reference sequence). As DNA, the CDR3 is TGTGCCAGCAGCCCAAGCCTCCGGGACAGGGGCTACAATGAGCAGTTCTTC. Its translation: CASSPSLRDRGYNEQFF.

This clonotype was observed many times. DNA of the CDR3: TGTGCCAGCAGCGCCCTTAGGTTCAGGGGGGATTCACCCCTCCACTTT. As protein: CASSALRFRGDSPLHF. The chain is built from TRBV7-9 and TRBJ1-6, with 7 bases fitting TRBD1. From germline, CDR1 is SEHNR and CDR2 FQNEAQ (reference sequence). The V segment lost 5 bases and the J segment 8 bases; nucleotides outside the gene matches: 12. The CDR3 covers 16 residues.

The chain links TRBV5-1 to TRBJ1-1; no firm D call. V dropped 0 bases and J dropped 0 bases, with 12 bases sitting between them. There are 16 residues in the CDR3. Germline lookup yields CDR1 SGHRS and CDR2 YFSETQ. This CDR3 is CASSLADRILNTEAFF. The CDR3 DNA reads as TGCGCCAGCAGCTTGGCCGATCGGATTTTGAACACTGAAGCTTTCTTT.

This clonotype was found many times. In DNA form, the CDR3 reads TGCGCCAGCAGCCGGACAGGGGGTCCCTACGAGCAGTACTTC. It yields the protein CASSRTGGPYEQYF. This chain uses TRBV5-1 with TRBJ2-7, with 10 bases matching TRBD1. The CDR3 has 14 amino acids. Per the germline V gene, CDR1 is SGHRS and CDR2 is YFSETQ. The V gene end was trimmed by 4 bases and the J gene end by 2 bases; junction bases not matched to a gene: 3.